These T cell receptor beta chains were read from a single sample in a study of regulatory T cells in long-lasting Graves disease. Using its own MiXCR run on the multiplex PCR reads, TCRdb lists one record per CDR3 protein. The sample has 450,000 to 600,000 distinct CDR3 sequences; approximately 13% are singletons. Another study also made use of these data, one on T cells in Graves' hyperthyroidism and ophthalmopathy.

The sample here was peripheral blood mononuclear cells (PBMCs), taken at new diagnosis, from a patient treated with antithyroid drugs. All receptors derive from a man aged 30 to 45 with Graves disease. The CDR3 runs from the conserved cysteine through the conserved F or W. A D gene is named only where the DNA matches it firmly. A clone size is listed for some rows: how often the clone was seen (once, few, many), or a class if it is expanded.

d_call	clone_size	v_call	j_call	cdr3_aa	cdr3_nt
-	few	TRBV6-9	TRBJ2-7	CASSYSGGGLYEQYF	TGTGCCAGCAGTTACTCAGGTGGGGGACTCTACGAGCAGTACTTC
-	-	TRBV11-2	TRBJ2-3	CASRSTAGDTQYF	TGTGCCAGCAGATCGACAGCCGGGGATACGCAGTATTTT
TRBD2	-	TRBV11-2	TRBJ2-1	CASSLTSGSQSYNEQFF	TGTGCCAGCAGCTTGACTAGCGGGAGTCAAAGCTACAATGAGCAGTTCTTC
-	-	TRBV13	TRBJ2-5	CASSPAGNWETQYF	TGTGCCAGCAGCCCCGCTGGGAACTGGGAGACCCAGTACTTC
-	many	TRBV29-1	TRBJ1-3	CSARIRVGNTIYF	TGCAGCGCCAGGATCCGGGTTGGAAACACCATATATTTT
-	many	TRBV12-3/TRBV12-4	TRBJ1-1	CASTPVGTGTEAFF	TGTGCCAGCACCCCCGTGGGCACCGGCACTGAAGCTTTCTTT
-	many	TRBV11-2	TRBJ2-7	CASSLIQPRNEQYF	TGTGCCAGCAGCTTAATCCAGCCGAGGAACGAGCAGTACTTC
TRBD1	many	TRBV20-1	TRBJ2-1	CSARDPGTGLNEQFF	TGCAGTGCTAGAGATCCCGGGACAGGGCTCAATGAGCAGTTCTTC
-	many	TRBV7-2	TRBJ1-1	CASSLVRENEAFF	TGTGCCAGCAGCTTAGTTCGAGAGAATGAAGCTTTCTTT
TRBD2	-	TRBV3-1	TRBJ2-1	CASSLRAGGPINEQFF	TGTGCCAGCAGCCTACGTGCGGGAGGGCCGATTAATGAGCAGTTCTTC
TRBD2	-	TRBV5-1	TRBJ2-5	CASRQRETETQYF	TGCGCCAGCAGACAGCGGGAGACAGAGACCCAGTACTTC
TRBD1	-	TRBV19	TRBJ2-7	CASTGGWDEQYF	TGTGCCAGCACAGGGGGCTGGGACGAGCAGTACTTC
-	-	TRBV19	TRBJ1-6	CATPLDARDGNSPLHF	TGTGCCACCCCCCTGGACGCTCGGGACGGGAATTCACCCCTCCACTTT
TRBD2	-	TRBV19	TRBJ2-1	CASSIPPGGGQFF	TGTGCCAGTAGTATACCCCCGGGAGGGGGGCAGTTCTTC
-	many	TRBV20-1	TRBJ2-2	CSVVSAAGPVTGELFF	TGCAGTGTCGTCTCCGCGGCGGGCCCGGTCACCGGGGAGCTGTTTTTT
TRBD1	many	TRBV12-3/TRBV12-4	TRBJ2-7	CASTETGRHEQYF	TGTGCCAGCACAGAGACAGGGAGACACGAGCAGTACTTC
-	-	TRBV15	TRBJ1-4	CATSRVLGSNEKLFF	TGTGCCACCAGCAGAGTATTAGGGTCTAATGAAAAACTGTTTTTT
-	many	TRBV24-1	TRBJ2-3	CATARGEITDTQYF	TGTGCCACGGCCAGGGGCGAAATCACAGATACGCAGTATTTT
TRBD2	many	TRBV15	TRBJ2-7	CATSRDPGLAGPAYEQYF	TGTGCCACCAGCAGAGATCCGGGACTAGCGGGACCGGCCTACGAGCAGTACTTC
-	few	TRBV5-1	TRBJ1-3	CASSPGPGSGNTIYF	TGCGCCAGCAGCCCCGGCCCGGGGAGCGGAAACACCATATATTTT
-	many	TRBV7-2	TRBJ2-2	CASSRLGTTNTGELFF	TGTGCCAGCAGCCGCTTGGGGACAACGAACACCGGGGAGCTGTTTTTT
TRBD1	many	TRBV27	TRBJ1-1	CASSSTGTGGPAFF	TGTGCCAGCAGTTCCACCGGGACAGGGGGTCCGGCTTTCTTT
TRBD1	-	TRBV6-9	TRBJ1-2	CASSYQGEEGYTF	TGTGCCAGCAGTTACCAGGGGGAGGAGGGCTACACCTTC
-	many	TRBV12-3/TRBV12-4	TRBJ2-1	CASRGRSGSYNEQFF	TGTGCCAGCAGGGGGAGGTCCGGGTCCTACAATGAGCAGTTCTTC
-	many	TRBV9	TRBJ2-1	CASSVVPGWAQFF	TGTGCCAGCAGCGTAGTCCCAGGCTGGGCGCAGTTCTTC
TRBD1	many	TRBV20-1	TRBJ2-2	CSARSRDRESNTGELFF	TGCAGTGCTAGAAGCCGGGACAGAGAGTCGAACACCGGGGAGCTGTTTTTT
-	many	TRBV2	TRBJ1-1	CASSARDTEAFF	TGTGCCAGCAGTGCCAGGGACACTGAAGCTTTCTTT
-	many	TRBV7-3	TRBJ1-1	CASSLRRYTEAFF	TGTGCCAGCAGCTTGAGAAGGTACACTGAAGCTTTCTTT
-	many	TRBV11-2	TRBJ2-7	CASSFGPEFYEQYF	TGTGCCAGCAGCTTCGGGCCCGAGTTCTACGAGCAGTACTTC